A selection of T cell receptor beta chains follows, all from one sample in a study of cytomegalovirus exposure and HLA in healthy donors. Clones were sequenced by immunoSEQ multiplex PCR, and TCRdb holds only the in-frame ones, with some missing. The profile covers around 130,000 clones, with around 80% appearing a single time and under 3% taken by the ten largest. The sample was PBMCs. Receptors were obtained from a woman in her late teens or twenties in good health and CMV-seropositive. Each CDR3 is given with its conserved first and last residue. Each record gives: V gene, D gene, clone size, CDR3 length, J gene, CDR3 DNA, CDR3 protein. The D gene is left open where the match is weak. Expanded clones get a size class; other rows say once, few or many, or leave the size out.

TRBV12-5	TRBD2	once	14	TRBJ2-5	TGTGCTAGTGCTATAGCGGGGGGGAAAGAGACCCAGTACTTC	CASAIAGGKETQYF
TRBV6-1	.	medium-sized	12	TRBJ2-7	TGTGCCAGCGTAACAATGATTTACGAGCAGTACTTC	CASVTMIYEQYF
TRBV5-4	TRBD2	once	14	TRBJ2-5	TGTGCCAGCATCTCTAGCGGGGGTTCGGAGACCCAGTACTTC	CASISSGGSETQYF
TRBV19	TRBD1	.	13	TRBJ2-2	TGTGCCAGCACAGGACAGGTTAACGGGGAGCTGTTTTTT	CASTGQVNGELFF
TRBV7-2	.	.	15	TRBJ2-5	TGTGCCAGCAGCTCGCTCGGCGGGGGCGTTGCGACCCAGTACTTC	CASSSLGGGVATQYF
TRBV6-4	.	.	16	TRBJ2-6	TGTGCCAGCAGTGACAACGAGGACTCTGGGGCCAACGTCCTGACTTTC	CASSDNEDSGANVLTF
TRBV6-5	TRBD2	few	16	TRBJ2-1	TGTGCCAGCAGTTACCTACTAGCGGGGGGCCCCGGTGAGCAGTTCTTC	CASSYLLAGGPGEQFF
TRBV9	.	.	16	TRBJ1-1	TGTGCCAGCAGCGTAGAAGTAGGGGGTAAGTCCACTGAAGCTTTCTTT	CASSVEVGGKSTEAFF
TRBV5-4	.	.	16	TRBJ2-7	TGTGCCAGCAGCTCGGCCGGGAGTGTCGGGTCCTACGAGCAGTACTTC	CASSSAGSVGSYEQYF
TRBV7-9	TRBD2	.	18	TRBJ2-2	TGTGCCAGCAGCCCCGGACTAGCCCCACCTCCGTTCACCGGGGAGCTGTTTTTT	CASSPGLAPPPFTGELFF